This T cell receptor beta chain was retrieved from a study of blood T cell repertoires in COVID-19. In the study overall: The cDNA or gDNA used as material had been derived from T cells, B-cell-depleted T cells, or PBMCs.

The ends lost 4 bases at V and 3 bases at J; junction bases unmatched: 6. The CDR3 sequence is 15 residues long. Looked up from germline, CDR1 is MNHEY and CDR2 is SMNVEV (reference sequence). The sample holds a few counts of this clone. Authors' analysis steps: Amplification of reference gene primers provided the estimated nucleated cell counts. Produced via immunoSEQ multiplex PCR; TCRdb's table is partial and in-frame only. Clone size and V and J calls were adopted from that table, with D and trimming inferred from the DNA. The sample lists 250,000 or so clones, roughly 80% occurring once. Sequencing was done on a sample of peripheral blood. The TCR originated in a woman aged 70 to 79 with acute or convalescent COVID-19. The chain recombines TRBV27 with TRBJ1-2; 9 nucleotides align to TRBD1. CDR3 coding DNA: TGTGCCAGCAGTTCACCGGGACAGGGTGACTATGGCTACACCTTC. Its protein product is CASSSPGQGDYGYTF.